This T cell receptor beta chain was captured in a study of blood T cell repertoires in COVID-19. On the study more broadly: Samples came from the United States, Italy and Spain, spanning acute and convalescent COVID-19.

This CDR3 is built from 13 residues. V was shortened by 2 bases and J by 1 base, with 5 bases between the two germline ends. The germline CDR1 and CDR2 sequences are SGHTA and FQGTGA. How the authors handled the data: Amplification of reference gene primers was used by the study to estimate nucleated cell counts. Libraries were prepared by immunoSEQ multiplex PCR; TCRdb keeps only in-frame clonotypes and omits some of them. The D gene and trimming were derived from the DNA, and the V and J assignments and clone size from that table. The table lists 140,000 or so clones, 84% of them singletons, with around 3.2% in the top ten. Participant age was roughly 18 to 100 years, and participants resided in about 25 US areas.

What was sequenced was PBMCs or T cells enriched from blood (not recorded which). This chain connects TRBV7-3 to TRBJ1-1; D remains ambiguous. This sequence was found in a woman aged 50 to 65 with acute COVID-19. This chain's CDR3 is CASSLYPNTEAFF. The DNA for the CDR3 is TGTGCCAGCAGCTTATATCCGAACACTGAAGCTTTCTTT.